Only one count was recorded for the clone carrying this TCR beta chain. These data originate in a study of OX40 agonist ivuxolimab in advanced cancers. Study context: From roughly 20 to 85 years was the age range, with a mean of approximately 58 years, and 70% to 85% were male.

Germline V CDR1 and CDR2: SEHNR, FQNEAQ (reference sequence). CDR3 length equals 12 residues. Trimming removed 3 bases at V and 7 bases at J, with 7 bases between. Clones were sequenced by immunoSEQ multiplex PCR, and TCRdb holds only the in-frame ones, with some missing. The table has about 72,000 clones, 89% seen once. The input for sequencing was CD4+ or CD8+ T cells sorted from blood, taken in a trial of the OX40 agonist ivuxolimab. The J gene is TRBJ1-5, the V gene TRBV7-9; D ambiguous. The sequence was obtained from an adult with an advanced solid tumor such as melanoma, head and neck, liver or kidney cancer. The CDR3 is CASSFSDQPQHF. For the CDR3, the DNA is TGTGCCAGCAGCTTTTCAGACCAGCCCCAGCATTTT.